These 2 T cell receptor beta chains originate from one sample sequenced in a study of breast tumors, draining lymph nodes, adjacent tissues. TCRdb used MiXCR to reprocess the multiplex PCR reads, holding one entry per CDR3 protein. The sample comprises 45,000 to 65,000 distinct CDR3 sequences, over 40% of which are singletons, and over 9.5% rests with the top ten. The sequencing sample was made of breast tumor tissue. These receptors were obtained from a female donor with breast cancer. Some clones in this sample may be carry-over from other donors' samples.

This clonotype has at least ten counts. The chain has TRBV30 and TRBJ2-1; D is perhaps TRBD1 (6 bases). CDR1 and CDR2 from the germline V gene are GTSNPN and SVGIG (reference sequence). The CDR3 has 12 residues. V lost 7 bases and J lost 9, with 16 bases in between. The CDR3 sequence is CALAPLGGEQFF. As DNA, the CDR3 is TGTGCCTTGGCCCCGCTAGGGGGTGAGCAGTTCTTC.

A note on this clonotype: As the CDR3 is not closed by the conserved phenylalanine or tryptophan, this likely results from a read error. CDR3 coding DNA: TGCAGTGCTAGCCCAGGACAGTTGGGCAATCAGCCCCAGCATGGT. Translated: CSASPGQLGNQPQHG. The V gene is TRBV20-1, the J gene TRBJ1-5; weak D call: TRBD1 (6 bases). With 3 bases removed from V and 2 bases from J, the gap between germline ends came to 14 bases. Per the germline V gene, CDR1 is DFQATT and CDR2 is SNEGSKA (reference sequence). This CDR3 is 15 amino acids long.